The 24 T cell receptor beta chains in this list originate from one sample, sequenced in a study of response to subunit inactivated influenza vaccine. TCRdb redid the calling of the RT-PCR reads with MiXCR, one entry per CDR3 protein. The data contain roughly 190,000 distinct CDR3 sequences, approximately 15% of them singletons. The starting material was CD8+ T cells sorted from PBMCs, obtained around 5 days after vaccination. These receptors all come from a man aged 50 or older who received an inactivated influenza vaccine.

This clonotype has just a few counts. The CDR3, as DNA: TGTGCCAGCAGCTTAAATTGGGAAACGGTGAACACTGAAGCTTTCTTT. This sequence encodes CASSLNWETVNTEAFF. The V and J genes are TRBV13 and TRBJ1-1; no clear D gene. V lost 2 bases and J lost 0, with 13 bases in between. There are 16 residues in the CDR3. The V gene's germline CDR1 is PRHDT and CDR2 FYEKMQ (reference sequence).

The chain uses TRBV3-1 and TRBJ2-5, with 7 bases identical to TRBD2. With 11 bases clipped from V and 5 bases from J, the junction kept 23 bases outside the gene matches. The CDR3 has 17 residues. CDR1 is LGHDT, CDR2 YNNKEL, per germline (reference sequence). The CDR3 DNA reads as TGTGCCTCCACCCAAGATCTGTGGGAGGGGAGTGCGGAGACCCAGTACTTC. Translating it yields CASTQDLWEGSAETQYF.

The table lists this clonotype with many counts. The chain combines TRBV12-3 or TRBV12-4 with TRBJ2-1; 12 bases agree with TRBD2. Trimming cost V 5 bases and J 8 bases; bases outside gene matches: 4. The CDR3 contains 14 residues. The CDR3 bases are TGTGCCAGCAGTCCTAGCGGGGGGGCCTATGAGCAGTTCTTC. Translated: CASSPSGGAYEQFF.

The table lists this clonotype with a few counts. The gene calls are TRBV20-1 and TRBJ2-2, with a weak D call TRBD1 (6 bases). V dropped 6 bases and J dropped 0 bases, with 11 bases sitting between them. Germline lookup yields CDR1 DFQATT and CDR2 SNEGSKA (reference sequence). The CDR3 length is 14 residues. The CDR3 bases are TGCAGTGCCCCGGACAGCGCGAACACCGGGGAGCTGTTTTTT. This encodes CSAPDSANTGELFF.

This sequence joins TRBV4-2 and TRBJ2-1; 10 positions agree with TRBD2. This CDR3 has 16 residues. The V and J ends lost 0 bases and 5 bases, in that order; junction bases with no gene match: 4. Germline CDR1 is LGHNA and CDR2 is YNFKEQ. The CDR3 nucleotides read TGTGCCAGCAGCCAAGAGCAGCGGGAGGGCCACAATGAGCAGTTCTTC. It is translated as CASSQEQREGHNEQFF.

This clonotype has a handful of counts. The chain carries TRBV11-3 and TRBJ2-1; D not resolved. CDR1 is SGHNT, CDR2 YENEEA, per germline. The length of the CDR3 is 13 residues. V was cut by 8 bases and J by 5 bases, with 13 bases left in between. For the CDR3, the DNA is TGTGCCAGCTCCCGAAAGTTCCACAATGAGCAGTTCTTC. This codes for CASSRKFHNEQFF.

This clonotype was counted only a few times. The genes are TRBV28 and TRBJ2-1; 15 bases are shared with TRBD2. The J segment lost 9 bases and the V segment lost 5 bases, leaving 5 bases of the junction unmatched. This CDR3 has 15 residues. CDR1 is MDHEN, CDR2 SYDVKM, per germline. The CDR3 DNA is TGTGCCAGCAGTGATCCGGGACTAGCGGGAGGTGAGCAGTTCTTC. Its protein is CASSDPGLAGGEQFF.

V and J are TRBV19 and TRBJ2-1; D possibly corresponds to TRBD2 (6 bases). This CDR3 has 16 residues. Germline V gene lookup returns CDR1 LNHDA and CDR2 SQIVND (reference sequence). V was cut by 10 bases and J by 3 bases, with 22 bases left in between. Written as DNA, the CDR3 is TGTGCCACCGCACTGGGACTTTCCACCCTCTACAATGAGCAGTTCTTC. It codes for CATALGLSTLYNEQFF. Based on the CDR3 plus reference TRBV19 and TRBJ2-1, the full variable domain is DGGITQSPKYLFRKEGQNVTLSCEQNLNHDAMYWYRQDPGQGLRLIYYSQIVNDFQKGDIAEGYSVSREKKESFPLTVTSAQKNPTAFYLCATALGLSTLYNEQFFGPGTRLTVL.

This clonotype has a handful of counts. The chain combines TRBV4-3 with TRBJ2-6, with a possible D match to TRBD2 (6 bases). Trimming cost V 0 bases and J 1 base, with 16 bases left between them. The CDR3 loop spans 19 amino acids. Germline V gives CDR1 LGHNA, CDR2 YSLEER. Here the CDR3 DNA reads TGCGCCAGCAGCCAAGACCTCTTGAACGGGGGATCTGGGGCCAACGTCCTGACTTTC. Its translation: CASSQDLLNGGSGANVLTF.

CDR3 in amino acids: CASSLVGSGNTIYF. CDR3 in DNA: TGTGCCAGCAGCCTCGTGGGCTCTGGAAACACCATATATTTT. This chain uses TRBV3-1 with TRBJ1-3; D uncertain. This CDR3 is built from 14 residues. Trimming left V 4 bases short and J 0 bases short, with 7 bases between. From germline, CDR1 is LGHDT and CDR2 YNNKEL (reference sequence).

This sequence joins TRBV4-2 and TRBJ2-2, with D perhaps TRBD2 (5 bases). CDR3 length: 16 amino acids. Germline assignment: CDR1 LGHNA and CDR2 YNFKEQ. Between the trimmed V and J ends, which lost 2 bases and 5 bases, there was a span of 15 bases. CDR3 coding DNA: TGTGCCAGCAGCCAAAGACAATCGGGGAATACCGGGGAGCTGTTTTTT. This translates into CASSQRQSGNTGELFF.

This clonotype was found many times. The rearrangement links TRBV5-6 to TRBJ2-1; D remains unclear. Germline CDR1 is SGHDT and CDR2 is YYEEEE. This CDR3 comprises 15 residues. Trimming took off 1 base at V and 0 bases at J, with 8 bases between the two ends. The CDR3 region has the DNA TGTGCCAGCAGCTTGACAGTCAGCTCCTACAATGAGCAGTTCTTC. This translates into CASSLTVSSYNEQFF. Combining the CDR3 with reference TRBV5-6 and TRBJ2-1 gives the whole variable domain DAGVTQSPTHLIKTRGQQVTLRCSPKSGHDTVSWYQQALGQGPQFIFQYYEEEERQRGNFPDRFSGHQFPNYSSELNVNALLLGDSALYLCASSLTVSSYNEQFFGPGTRLTVL.

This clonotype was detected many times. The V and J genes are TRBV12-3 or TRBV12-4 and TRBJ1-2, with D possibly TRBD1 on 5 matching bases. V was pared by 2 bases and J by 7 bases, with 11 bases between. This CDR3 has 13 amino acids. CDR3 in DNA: TGTGCCAGCAGTTTACCTACAGGTGTTGGCTACACCTTC. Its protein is CASSLPTGVGYTF.

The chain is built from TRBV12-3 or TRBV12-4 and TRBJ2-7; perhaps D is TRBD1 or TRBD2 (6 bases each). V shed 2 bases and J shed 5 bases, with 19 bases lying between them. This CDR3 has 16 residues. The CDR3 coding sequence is TGTGCCAGCAGTTTATTCGGGGGCGCGGGGTTCGACGAGCAGTACTTC. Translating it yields CASSLFGGAGFDEQYF.

The CDR3: CASSGAEAFF. Written as DNA, the CDR3 is TGTGCCAGCAGCGGGGCAGAAGCTTTCTTT. The V call is TRBV9, the J call TRBJ1-1; D gene ambiguous. Germline loops: CDR1 SGDLS, CDR2 YYNGEE. The CDR3 totals 10 residues. V was shortened by 3 bases and J by 8 bases, with 5 bases between the two germline ends.

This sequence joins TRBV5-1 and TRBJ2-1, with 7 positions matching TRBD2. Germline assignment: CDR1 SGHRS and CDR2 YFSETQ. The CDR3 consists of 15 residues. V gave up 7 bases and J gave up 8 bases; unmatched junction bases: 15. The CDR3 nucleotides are TGCGCCAGCTCCGATAGGGGAGCGGGATATCATGAGCAGTTCTTC. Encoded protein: CASSDRGAGYHEQFF.

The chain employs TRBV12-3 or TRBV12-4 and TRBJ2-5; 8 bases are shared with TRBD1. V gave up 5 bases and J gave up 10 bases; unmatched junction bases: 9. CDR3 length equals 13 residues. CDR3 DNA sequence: TGTGCCAGCAGTATCGGACAGGGAACAATCCAGTACTTC. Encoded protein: CASSIGQGTIQYF.

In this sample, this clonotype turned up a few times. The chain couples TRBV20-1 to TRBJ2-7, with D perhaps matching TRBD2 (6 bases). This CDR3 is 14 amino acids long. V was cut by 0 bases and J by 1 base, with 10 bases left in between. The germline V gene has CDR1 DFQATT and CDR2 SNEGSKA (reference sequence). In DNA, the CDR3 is TGCAGTGCTAGAGATGGGGGGAAGTCCTACGAGCAGTACTTC. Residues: CSARDGGKSYEQYF.

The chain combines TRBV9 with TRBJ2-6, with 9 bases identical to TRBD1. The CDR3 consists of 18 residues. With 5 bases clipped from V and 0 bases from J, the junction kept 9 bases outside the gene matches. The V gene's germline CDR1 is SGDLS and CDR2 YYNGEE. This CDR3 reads CASRDPGQGFSGANVLTF. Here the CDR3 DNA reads TGTGCCAGCAGGGACCCGGGACAGGGCTTCTCTGGGGCCAACGTCCTGACTTTC. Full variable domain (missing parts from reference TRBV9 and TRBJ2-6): DSGVTQTPKHLITATGQRVTLRCSPRSGDLSVYWYQQSLDQGLQFLIQYYNGEERAKGNILERFSAQQFPDLHSELNLSSLELGDSALYFCASRDPGQGFSGANVLTFGAGSRLTVL.

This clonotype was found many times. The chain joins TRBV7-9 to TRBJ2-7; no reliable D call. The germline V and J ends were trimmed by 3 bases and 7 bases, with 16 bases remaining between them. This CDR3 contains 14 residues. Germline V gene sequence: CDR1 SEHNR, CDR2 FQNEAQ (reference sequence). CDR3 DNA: TGTGCCAGCAGCTTTGGATCCTCAGTTTTTGAGCAGTACTTC. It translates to CASSFGSSVFEQYF.

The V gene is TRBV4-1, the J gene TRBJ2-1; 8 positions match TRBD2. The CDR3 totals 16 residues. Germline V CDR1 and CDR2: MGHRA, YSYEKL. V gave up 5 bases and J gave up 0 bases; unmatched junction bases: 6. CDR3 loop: CASSARLASSYNEQFF. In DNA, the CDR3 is TGCGCCAGCAGCGCCCGACTAGCGAGCTCCTACAATGAGCAGTTCTTC.

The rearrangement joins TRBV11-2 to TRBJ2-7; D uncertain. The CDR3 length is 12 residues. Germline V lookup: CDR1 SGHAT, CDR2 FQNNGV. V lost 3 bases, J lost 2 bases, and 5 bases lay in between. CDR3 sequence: CASSFVAYEQYF. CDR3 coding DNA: TGTGCCAGCAGCTTCGTAGCCTACGAGCAGTACTTC.

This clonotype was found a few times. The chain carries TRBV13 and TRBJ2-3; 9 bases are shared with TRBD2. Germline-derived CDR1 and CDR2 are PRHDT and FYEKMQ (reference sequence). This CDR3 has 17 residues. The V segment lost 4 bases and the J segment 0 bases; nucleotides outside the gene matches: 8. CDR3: CASSSGRLADSTDTQYF. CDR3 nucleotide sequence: TGTGCCAGCAGCTCTGGCAGACTAGCGGATAGCACAGATACGCAGTATTTT.

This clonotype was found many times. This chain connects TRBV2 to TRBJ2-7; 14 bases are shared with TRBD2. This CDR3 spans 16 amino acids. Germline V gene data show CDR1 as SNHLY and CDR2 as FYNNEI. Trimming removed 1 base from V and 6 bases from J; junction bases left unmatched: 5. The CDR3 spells CASSEVRGLAGGEQYF. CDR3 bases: TGTGCCAGCAGTGAAGTCCGAGGACTAGCGGGAGGCGAGCAGTACTTC.